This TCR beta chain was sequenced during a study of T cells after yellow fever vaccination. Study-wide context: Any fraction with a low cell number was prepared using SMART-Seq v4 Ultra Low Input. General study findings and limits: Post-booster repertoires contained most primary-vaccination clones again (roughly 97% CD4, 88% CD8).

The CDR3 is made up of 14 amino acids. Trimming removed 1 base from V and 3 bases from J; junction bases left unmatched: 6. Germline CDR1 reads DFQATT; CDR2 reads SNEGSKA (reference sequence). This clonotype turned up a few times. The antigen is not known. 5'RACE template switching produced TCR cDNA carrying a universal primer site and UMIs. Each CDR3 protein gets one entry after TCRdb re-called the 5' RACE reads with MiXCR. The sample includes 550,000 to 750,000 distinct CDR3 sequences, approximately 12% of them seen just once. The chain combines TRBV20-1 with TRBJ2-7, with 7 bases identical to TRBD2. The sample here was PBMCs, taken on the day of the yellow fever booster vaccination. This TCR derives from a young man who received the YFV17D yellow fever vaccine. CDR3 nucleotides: TGCAGTGCTAGAGCGGGAGGAACCAACTACGAGCAGTACTTC. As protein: CSARAGGTNYEQYF.